This entry describes one TCR beta chain. This sample was taken from a study of PD-L1 blockade in urothelial cancer. Study overall: Blood was subjected to analysis at 3 weeks (second dose) and 6 weeks following treatment start.

Time point: pretreatment peripheral blood. The protocol was immunoSEQ multiplex PCR, while the TCRdb copy is restricted to in-frame clones and leaves out a portion. Among 60,000 to 75,000 clones listed, approximately 86% were seen once. This CDR3 is 14 amino acids long. The germline V gene has CDR1 SQVTM and CDR2 ANQGSEA. Between the trimmed V and J ends, which lost 1 base and 3 bases, there was a span of 11 bases. The rearrangement links TRBV29-1 to TRBJ2-3; D perhaps matches TRBD2 (5 bases). The sample was PBMCs, taken around atezolizumab (anti-PD-L1) treatment. The sequence came from a man aged 55-75 years with urothelial cancer. CDR3 DNA sequence: TGCAGCGTTGAAGCCGCCCCGGGAACAGATACGCAGTATTTT. It codes for CSVEAAPGTDTQYF.